This T cell receptor (beta chain) came from a study of T cells in women clearing cervical HPV infection. Study-level points and caveats: CIN3+ cases had significantly higher TCR repertoire richness than controls, but evenness did not differ. Cases carried less TRBV6-7 than controls: 0.11% versus 0.16%.

Sequenced by immunoSEQ multiplex PCR; TCRdb stores in-frame clones only, minus some. The sample holds about 30,000 clones. V dropped 4 bases and J dropped 3; count of bases not matched to a gene: 3. The CDR3 loop spans 16 amino acids. CDR1 and CDR2 from the germline V gene are SGHNT and YYREEE (reference sequence). Notes on this clone: What it binds is unknown. The CDR3 extends 3 residues past the end of the read, so its final part is completed from the germline J gene.

Sequenced material: blood buffy coat. This clonotype originated in a woman aged 18 to 75 with a cervical HPV16 infection that either progressed to CIN3+ or cleared (not recorded which). This chain connects TRBV5-4 to TRBJ2-2, with 13 bases that match TRBD2. The covered CDR3 bases are TGTGCCAGCAGCGCCGGACTAGCGGGGGACACCGGGGAG. Its translation: CASSAGLAGDTGE. The entire CDR3 protein is CASSAGLAGDTGELFF. Full variable domain (outside the CDR3, taken from reference TRBV5-4 and TRBJ2-2): ETGVTQSPTHLIKTRGQQVTLRCSSQSGHNTVSWYQQALGQGPQFIFQYYREEENGRGNFPPRFSGLQFPNYSSELNVNALELDDSALYLCASSAGLAGDTGELFFGEGSRLTVL.